This TCR beta chain was captured in a study of blood T cell repertoires in COVID-19. This clone was detected only a few times. The assay was immunoSEQ multiplex PCR, and TCRdb's table has in-frame clones only and misses some. In the table there are 120,000 or so clones, about 85% of which are singletons. Germline loops: CDR1 MNHNS, CDR2 SASEGT. Trimming removed 0 bases from V and 2 bases from J; junction bases left unmatched: 1. The CDR3 is made up of 15 amino acids. Sequences were obtained from peripheral blood. V gene TRBV6-1 combines with J gene TRBJ2-7; 10 bases are a match to TRBD2. The sequence was obtained from a man at least 80 years old with active or convalescent COVID-19. The chain's CDR3 is CASSEASGGPYEQYF. CDR3 coding DNA: TGTGCCAGCAGTGAAGCTAGCGGGGGGCCCTACGAGCAGTACTTC.